Listed here is a single T cell receptor beta chain. The CDR3 runs to 16 residues. The ends were cut back, 4 bases at V and 6 bases at J, with 22 bases in the middle. Germline V gene lookup returns CDR1 SGHRS and CDR2 YFSETQ. PCR used 60 Vbeta primers and 13 Jbeta primers. Per the original data handling: Later reanalysis found tens of millions of unique TCR beta chains, 10 million to 12 million of them shared. Some clones are missing from TCRdb's copy, which holds only in-frame ones; the method was immunoSEQ multiplex PCR. V, J and clone size are those of that table, while D and trimming were read from the DNA. This sample has 150,000 to 200,000 clones; roughly 80% occur once, and the top ten carry 13%. The record originates from a study of cytomegalovirus exposure and HLA in healthy donors. About the research overall: An early release of data contained roughly 90 million unique TCRs, which came from HLA-typed donors. Genotyping showed around 80% of over 350 donors falling in the Caucasian-associated ancestry cluster.

The receptor was derived from a woman aged 50 to 60 in good health and CMV-seropositive. The chain recombines TRBV5-1 with TRBJ1-1, with D possibly matching TRBD1 (6 bases). The sequencing input was PBMCs. CDR3 residues: CASSGVGGPSVSEAFF. The CDR3, as DNA: TGCGCCAGCAGCGGGGTGGGGGGGCCCAGTGTTTCTGAAGCTTTCTTT.